Presented here are 17 T cell receptor beta chains from one specimen sequenced in a study of molecular identifiers for immune sequencing clone quantification listed by TCRdb under 2018. Receptors were amplified or captured by PCR. The listed sequencing device is NextSeq 500. TCRdb redid the processing of the public reads, applying fastp at Q25 and MiXCR, and retained in-frame beta chains. Identical CDR3 proteins give one entry, which carries the most common genes and DNA. The table for this sample lists about half a million distinct CDR3 sequences; about 25% of them were counted only once. The ten largest clones capture around 0.8% of the sample. The sequenced sample was naive CD8+ T cells from blood, with Jurkat cell RNA spiked in. The cell subset or site label on this specimen signifies: FACS-sorted CD8+CD4-CCR7+CD45RA+ naive T cells. Source of these receptors: a human donor in good health. Some libraries in this study had Jurkat cell RNA spiked in.

This clonotype was detected ten times or more. The chain has TRBV2 and TRBJ1-5, with D possibly TRBD1 on 6 matching bases. CDR1 and CDR2 from the germline V gene are SNHLY and FYNNEI. V lost 1 base and J 4 bases, leaving 8 bases between the germline ends. The CDR3 sequence is 14 residues long. CDR3 nucleotides: TGTGCCAGCAGTGAAGGGCAGGGGAATCAGCCCCAGCATTTT. Translated: CASSEGQGNQPQHF.

The V and J genes are TRBV4-1 and TRBJ2-7, with 10 nucleotides matching TRBD2. V lost 4 bases, J lost 2 bases, and 8 bases stayed unmatched. This CDR3 is 16 amino acids long. Germline V gene lookup returns CDR1 MGHRA and CDR2 YSYEKL. CDR3 in DNA: TGCGCCAGCAGCCCGGGTACTAGCGGGGTGACCTACGAGCAGTACTTC. This encodes CASSPGTSGVTYEQYF.

The chain employs TRBV29-1 and TRBJ2-2; 9 bases are shared with TRBD1. Unmatched junction bases numbered 6, after V lost 1 base and J lost 6 bases. This CDR3 comprises 15 residues. Germline CDR1 and CDR2: SQVTM and ANQGSEA. CDR3 residues: CSVEGGQGFAGELFF. In nucleotides, the CDR3 is TGCAGCGTTGAAGGGGGACAGGGTTTCGCCGGGGAGCTGTTTTTT.

In its sample, this clonotype was seen many times. The chain recombines TRBV28 with TRBJ1-1, with a tentative D call TRBD1 (6 bases). Germline V gene data show CDR1 as MDHEN and CDR2 as SYDVKM. The CDR3 is made up of 14 amino acids. The V and J ends lost 5 bases and 5 bases respectively, with 15 bases between them. The CDR3 spells CASSRTGTWTEAFF. CDR3 coding DNA: TGTGCCAGCAGTCGAACCGGGACATGGACTGAAGCTTTCTTT.

This clonotype is a singleton in its sample. The rearrangement links TRBV6-6 to TRBJ1-1; 7 bases agree with TRBD1. The V gene's germline CDR1 is MNHNY and CDR2 SVGAGI (reference sequence). V was pared by 4 bases and J by 5 bases, with 7 bases of the junction left unmatched. This CDR3 is 14 amino acids long. DNA for the CDR3: TGTGCCAGCAGTTCACGGGACAGCCCGACTGAAGCTTTCTTT. Encoded protein: CASSSRDSPTEAFF.

The chain is built from TRBV6-5 and TRBJ2-1, with 7 nucleotides matching TRBD1. The CDR3 is 15 residues long. The V gene's germline CDR1 is MNHEY and CDR2 SVGAGI. J was trimmed by 4 bases and V by 2 bases; bases with no gene match: 5. CDR3 bases: TGTGCCAGCAGTTACACAGGGGTTGATTACAATGAGCAGTTCTTC. This sequence encodes CASSYTGVDYNEQFF.

A word on this clonotype: Given a much more abundant clone one base away, this may be a read error. V is TRBV6-2 or TRBV6-3 and J is TRBJ1-5, with D perhaps TRBD1 (5 bases). With 2 bases removed from V and 7 bases from J, the gap between germline ends came to 24 bases. Germline CDR1 MNHEY, CDR2 SVGEGT. The CDR3 totals 18 residues. CDR3 in amino acids: CASSYPSQERGMRQPQHF. The CDR3 nucleotides read TGTGCCAGCAGTTACCCCTCACAGGAAAGGGGCATGAGGCAGCCCCAGCATTTT.

This clonotype was observed a handful of times. The V gene is TRBV6-2 or TRBV6-3, the J gene TRBJ1-1, with 8 bases lining up with TRBD1. This CDR3 has 13 amino acids. J was trimmed by 7 bases and V by 8 bases; bases with no gene match: 9. The V gene's germline CDR1 is MNHEY and CDR2 SVGEGT. CDR3 nucleotide sequence: TGTGCCAGCGAATTCTACAGGGGGATTGAAGCTTTCTTT. Its protein is CASEFYRGIEAFF.

This clonotype has only a few counts. The chain recombines TRBV12-3 or TRBV12-4 with TRBJ2-2, with a weak D call TRBD2 (6 bases). The CDR3 spans 16 residues. V was shortened by 3 bases and J by 1 base, with 12 bases between the two germline ends. The CDR3 bases are TGTGCCAGCAGTTTCAGAACTAGCCTGAACACCGGGGAGCTGTTTTTT. Its protein is CASSFRTSLNTGELFF.

The chain is built from TRBV7-9 and TRBJ2-7; a possible D gene is TRBD2 (6 bases). The CDR3 consists of 16 residues. The germline V gene encodes CDR1 SEHNR and CDR2 FQNEAQ (reference sequence). V was cut by 4 bases and J by 4 bases, with 20 bases left in between. The CDR3 nucleotides are TGTGCCAGCAGCTCCGGGACTTACAAGTGGGGATACGAGCAGTACTTC. Translated: CASSSGTYKWGYEQYF.

The V and J genes are TRBV4-2 and TRBJ2-7; D may match TRBD1 or TRBD2 (5 bases each). Germline lookup yields CDR1 LGHNA and CDR2 YNFKEQ. Trimming shortened V by 0 bases and J by 5 bases, and 14 bases separated the two germline ends. CDR3 length: 15 residues. The CDR3 protein is CASSQEMTGTDEQYF. CDR3 in DNA: TGTGCCAGCAGCCAAGAGATGACTGGGACCGACGAGCAGTACTTC.

This clonotype was detected many times. CDR3 protein: CSAARDSYPYSYEQYF. The DNA for the CDR3 is TGCAGTGCCGCCAGGGACTCATACCCCTACTCCTACGAGCAGTACTTC. The rearrangement joins TRBV20-1 to TRBJ2-7; tentatively, D is TRBD2 (6 bases). This CDR3 comprises 16 residues. CDR1 DFQATT and CDR2 SNEGSKA come from the germline V gene (reference sequence). Trimming pared 6 bases from V and 0 bases from J, leaving 21 bases between.

Concerning this clonotype itself: A much larger clone sits a single nucleotide away, making a read error possible. The rearrangement joins TRBV20-1 to TRBJ1-2; D gene unclear. The CDR3 has 14 amino acids. The germline V gene has CDR1 DFQATT and CDR2 SNEGSKA (reference sequence). Trimming removed 5 bases from V and 4 bases from J, with 17 bases in between. This CDR3 is CSAPPFTSSYGYTF. The CDR3 coding sequence is TGCAGTGCTCCCCCCTTTACTAGTAGCTATGGCTACACCTTC.

In this sample, this clonotype turned up a few times. The chain links TRBV30 to TRBJ2-7, with TRBD2 identical over 13 bases. This CDR3 region has 15 residues. V was pared by 1 base and J by 3 bases, with 3 bases of the junction left unmatched. Germline V gene lookup returns CDR1 GTSNPN and CDR2 SVGIG (reference sequence). The DNA of the CDR3 is TGTGCCTGGAGTGGGACTAGCGGGAGTTTCTACGAGCAGTACTTC. Translation: CAWSGTSGSFYEQYF.

The chain links TRBV23-1 to TRBJ2-1; 8 nucleotides line up with TRBD2. TRBV23-1 is noted as an ORF with a role that remains uncertain. With 0 bases clipped from V and 8 bases from J, the junction kept 12 bases outside the gene matches. This CDR3 spans 17 amino acids. The CDR3 DNA reads as TGCGCCAGCAGTCAATCGGGGGCGGGGGGCCTCGTCCATGAGCAGTTCTTC. Its protein is CASSQSGAGGLVHEQFF.

Notes on this clonotype: A much larger clone differs by one base, so this may be a read error. The chain couples TRBV13 to TRBJ2-6, with D hard to call. Germline CDR1 reads PRHDT; CDR2 reads FYEKMQ (reference sequence). The CDR3 sequence is 16 residues long. V lost 1 base, J lost 0 bases, and 7 bases lay in between. The CDR3 bases are TGTGCCAGCAGCTTAGCCAGCTACTCTGGGGCCAACGTCCTGACTTTC. Translated: CASSLASYSGANVLTF.

V gene TRBV7-2 combines with J gene TRBJ2-7, with 8 positions matching TRBD2. CDR3 length: 17 residues. Germline lookup yields CDR1 SGHTA and CDR2 FQGNSA. Trimming removed 5 bases from V and 7 bases from J; junction bases left unmatched: 19. CDR3 sequence reads: CASSATTPGLVHGEQYF. CDR3 in DNA: TGTGCCAGCAGCGCGACTACTCCGGGACTAGTCCATGGGGAGCAGTACTTC.